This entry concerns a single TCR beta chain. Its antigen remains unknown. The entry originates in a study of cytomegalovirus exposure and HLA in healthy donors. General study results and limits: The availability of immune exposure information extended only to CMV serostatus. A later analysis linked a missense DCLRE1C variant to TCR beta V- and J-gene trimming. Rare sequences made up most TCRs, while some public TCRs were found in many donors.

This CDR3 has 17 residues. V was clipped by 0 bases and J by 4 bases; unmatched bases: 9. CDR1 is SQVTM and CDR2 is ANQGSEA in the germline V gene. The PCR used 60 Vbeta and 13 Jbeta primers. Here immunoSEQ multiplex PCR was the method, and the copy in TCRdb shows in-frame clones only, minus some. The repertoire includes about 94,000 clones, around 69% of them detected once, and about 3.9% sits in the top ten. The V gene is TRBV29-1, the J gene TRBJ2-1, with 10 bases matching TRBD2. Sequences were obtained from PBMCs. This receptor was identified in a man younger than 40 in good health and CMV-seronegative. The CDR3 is CSVEEVASGSRYNEQFF. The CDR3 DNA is TGCAGCGTTGAAGAAGTGGCTAGCGGGAGCAGGTACAATGAGCAGTTCTTC.